Sequencing of this T cell receptor beta chain was carried out in a study of T-cell reconstitution after alpha-beta-depleted transplantation in children. The study's findings and limits: Certain patients had high TCRbeta diversity at day 60, and it came from recipient T cells and thymic progenitors that survived. T-cell counts and diversity at one year following transplant were attributed mainly to newly produced T cells. Alpha-beta T cells about two months after transplant reportedly derived from several hundred expanded graft clones.

The length of the CDR3 is 15 residues. Between the trimmed V and J ends, which lost 3 bases and 2 bases, there was a span of 14 bases. The V gene's germline CDR1 is SGHVS and CDR2 FNYEAQ. As to this clonotype: What it binds is not known. A much larger clone lies one base from this, so it may be a read error.

Preparation of the TCRbeta library was carried out with unique molecular identifiers. TCRdb recomputed calls from the PCR reads with MiXCR, one row per CDR3 protein. The sample has a few hundred thousand distinct CDR3 sequences, around 9.9% seen once. The receptor was isolated from a child under two years old with acute myeloid leukemia, due to receive a stem cell transplant. This material consisted of PBMCs, taken before TCRalphabeta/CD19-depleted stem cell transplant. The chain recombines TRBV7-6 with TRBJ2-7, with D perhaps TRBD2 (5 bases). The CDR3 is CASSLAGADAYEQYF. The CDR3 DNA reads TGTGCCAGCAGCTTGGCAGGAGCGGATGCCTACGAGCAGTACTTC.